One and the same sample provided the 7 T cell receptor beta chains below, sequenced in a study of cytomegalovirus exposure and HLA in healthy donors. Primers: 60 Vbeta forward and 13 Jbeta reverse. Only in-frame clones appear in the TCRdb table, and some are missing; sequencing was by immunoSEQ multiplex PCR. In all, the sample yields approximately 37,000 clones. The material sequenced was PBMCs. The origin of the receptors is a male donor in good health and CMV-seronegative.

The V gene is TRBV10-2, the J gene TRBJ1-1; possibly TRBD1 for D (6 bases). CDR1 and CDR2 from the germline V gene are WSHSY and SAAADI. With 2 bases removed from V and 8 bases from J, the gap between germline ends came to 18 bases. The CDR3 loop spans 15 amino acids. This CDR3 reads CASSEGGMRVGEAFF. CDR3 DNA sequence: TGCGCCAGCAGTGAGGGGGGCATGAGGGTGGGCGAAGCTTTCTTT.

This chain joins TRBV7-6 and TRBJ2-2; D may be TRBD2 (6 bases). With 4 bases removed from V and 2 bases from J, the gap between germline ends came to 17 bases. Germline-derived CDR1 and CDR2 are SGHVS and FNYEAQ. The CDR3 runs 17 residues. Here the CDR3 reads CASSSSLRGRNTGELFF. The CDR3 region has the DNA TGTGCCAGCAGCTCCTCACTCCGGGGGAGAAACACCGGGGAGCTGTTTTTT.

To note about this clone: At one boundary the junction diverges from the germline segment, which might be a read error. Other DNA sequences within the sample encode an identical CDR3. CDR3 residues: CASSVGRGFSGELFF. The CDR3 DNA reads TGCGCCAGCAGCGTAGGAAGAGGGTTTAGCGGGGAGCTGTTTTTT. This chain joins TRBV9 and TRBJ2-2, with D perhaps matching TRBD2 (5 bases). The germline CDR1 and CDR2 sequences are SGDLS and YYNGEE. The CDR3 consists of 15 residues.

The chain recombines TRBV19 with TRBJ2-2; a weak D match, TRBD1 (5 bases). Trimming removed 6 bases at V and 0 bases at J, with 14 bases between. Germline lookup yields CDR1 LNHDA and CDR2 SQIVND (reference sequence). The CDR3 is made up of 16 amino acids. The CDR3 is CASSRARATNTGELFF. The CDR3 DNA is TGTGCCAGTAGCCGGGCCAGGGCTACGAACACCGGGGAGCTGTTTTTT.

The V and J genes are TRBV5-1 and TRBJ2-1; D remains ambiguous. CDR3 length: 15 residues. Trimming removed 0 bases from V and 5 bases from J, with 12 bases in between. Germline assignment: CDR1 SGHRS and CDR2 YFSETQ. CDR3 loop: CASSLEPGTNNEQFF. CDR3 sequence (DNA): TGCGCCAGCAGCTTGGAGCCGGGTACGAACAATGAGCAGTTCTTC.

This clone ranks as medium-sized in terms of frequency. This chain joins TRBV6-4 and TRBJ2-1; 7 bases align to TRBD1. The CDR3 runs 13 residues. Germline assignment: CDR1 MRHNA and CDR2 SNTAGT. With V trimmed by 4 bases and J by 7 bases, 4 bases remained unmatched. CDR3 protein: CASSGQGVNEQFF. The CDR3 DNA reads as TGTGCCAGCAGTGGTCAGGGGGTAAATGAGCAGTTCTTC.

The genes are TRBV5-1 and TRBJ2-7; tentatively, D is TRBD1 (6 bases). Trimming cost V 3 bases and J 4 bases, with 11 bases left between them. The V gene's germline CDR1 is SGHRS and CDR2 YFSETQ. CDR3 length equals 13 residues. The CDR3 protein is CASSSGTGYEQYF. In DNA, the CDR3 is TGCGCCAGCAGCTCTGGCACAGGGTACGAGCAGTACTTC.